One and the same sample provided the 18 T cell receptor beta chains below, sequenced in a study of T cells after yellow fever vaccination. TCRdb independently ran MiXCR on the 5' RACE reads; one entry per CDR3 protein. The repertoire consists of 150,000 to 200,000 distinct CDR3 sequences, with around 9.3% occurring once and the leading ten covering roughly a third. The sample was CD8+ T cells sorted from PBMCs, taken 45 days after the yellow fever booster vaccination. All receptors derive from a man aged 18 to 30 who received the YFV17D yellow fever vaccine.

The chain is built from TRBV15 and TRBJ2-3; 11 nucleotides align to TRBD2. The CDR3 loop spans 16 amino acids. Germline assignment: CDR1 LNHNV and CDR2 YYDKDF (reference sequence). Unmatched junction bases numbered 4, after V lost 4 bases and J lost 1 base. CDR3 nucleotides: TGTGCCACCAGCACGATGACTAGCGGGGGCACAGATACGCAGTATTTT. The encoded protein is CATSTMTSGGTDTQYF. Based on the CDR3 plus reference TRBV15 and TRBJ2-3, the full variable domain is DAMVIQNPRYQVTQFGKPVTLSCSQTLNHNVMYWYQQKSSQAPKLLFHYYDKDFNNEADTPDNFQSRRPNTSFCFLDIRSPGLGDTAMYLCATSTMTSGGTDTQYFGPGTRLTVL.

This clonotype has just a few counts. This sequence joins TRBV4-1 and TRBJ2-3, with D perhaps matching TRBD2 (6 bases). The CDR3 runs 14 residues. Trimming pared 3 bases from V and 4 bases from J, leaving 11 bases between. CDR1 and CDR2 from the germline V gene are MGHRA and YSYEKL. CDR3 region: CASSQETRADTQYF. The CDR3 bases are TGCGCCAGCAGCCAGGAGACTAGGGCAGATACGCAGTATTTT.

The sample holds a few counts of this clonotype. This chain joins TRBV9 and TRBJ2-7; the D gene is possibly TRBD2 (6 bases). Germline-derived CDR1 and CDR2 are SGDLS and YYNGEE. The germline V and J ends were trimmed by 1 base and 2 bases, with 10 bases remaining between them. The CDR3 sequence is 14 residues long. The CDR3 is CASSVRLDAYEQYF. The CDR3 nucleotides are TGTGCCAGCAGCGTACGACTAGATGCCTACGAGCAGTACTTC.

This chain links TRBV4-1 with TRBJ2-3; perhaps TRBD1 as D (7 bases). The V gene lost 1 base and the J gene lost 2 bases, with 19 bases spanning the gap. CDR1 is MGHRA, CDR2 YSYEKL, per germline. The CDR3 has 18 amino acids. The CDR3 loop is CASSQAIGGTALTDTQYF. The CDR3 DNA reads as TGCGCCAGCAGCCAAGCTATAGGGGGGACAGCCCTCACAGATACGCAGTATTTT.

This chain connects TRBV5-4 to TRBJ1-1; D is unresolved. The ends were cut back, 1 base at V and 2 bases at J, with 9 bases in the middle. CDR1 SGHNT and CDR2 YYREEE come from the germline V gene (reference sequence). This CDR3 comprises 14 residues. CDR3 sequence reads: CASSLLESNTEAFF. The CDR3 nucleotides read TGTGCCAGCAGCTTGTTAGAGAGTAACACTGAAGCTTTCTTT. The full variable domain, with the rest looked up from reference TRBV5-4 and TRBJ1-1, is ETGVTQSPTHLIKTRGQQVTLRCSSQSGHNTVSWYQQALGQGPQFIFQYYREEENGRGNFPPRFSGLQFPNYSSELNVNALELDDSALYLCASSLLESNTEAFFGQGTRLTVV.

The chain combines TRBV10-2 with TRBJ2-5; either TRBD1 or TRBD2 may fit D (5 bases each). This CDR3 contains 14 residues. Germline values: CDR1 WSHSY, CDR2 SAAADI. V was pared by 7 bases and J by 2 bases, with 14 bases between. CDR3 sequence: CASIGKGKQETQYF. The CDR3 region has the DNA TGCGCCAGCATCGGGAAGGGGAAACAAGAGACCCAGTACTTC.

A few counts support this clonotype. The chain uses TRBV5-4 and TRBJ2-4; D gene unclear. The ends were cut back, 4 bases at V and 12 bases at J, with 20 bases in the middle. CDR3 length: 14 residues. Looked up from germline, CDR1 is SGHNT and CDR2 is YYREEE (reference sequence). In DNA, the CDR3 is TGTGCCAGCAGCCCGGTCCCCACAACCGTCAATCAGTACTTC. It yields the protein CASSPVPTTVNQYF.

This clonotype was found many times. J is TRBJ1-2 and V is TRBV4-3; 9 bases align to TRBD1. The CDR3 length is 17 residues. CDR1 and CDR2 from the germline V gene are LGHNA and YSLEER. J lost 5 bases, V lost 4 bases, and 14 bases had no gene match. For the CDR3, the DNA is TGCGCCAGCAGCCCAGATTCACCGGGACAGGGAGGGTATGGCTACACCTTC. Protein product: CASSPDSPGQGGYGYTF.

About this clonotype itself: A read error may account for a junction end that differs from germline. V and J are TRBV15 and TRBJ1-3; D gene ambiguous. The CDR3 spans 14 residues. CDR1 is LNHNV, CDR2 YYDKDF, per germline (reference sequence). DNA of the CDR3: TGTGCCACCAGCAGAGTGGGCTCTGGAAACACTATATATTTT. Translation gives CATSRVGSGNTIYF.

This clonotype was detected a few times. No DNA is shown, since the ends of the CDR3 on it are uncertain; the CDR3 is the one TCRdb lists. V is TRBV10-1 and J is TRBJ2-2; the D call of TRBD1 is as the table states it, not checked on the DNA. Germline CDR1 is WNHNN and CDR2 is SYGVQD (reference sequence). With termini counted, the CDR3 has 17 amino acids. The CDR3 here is CASSESKQGYTPGSCFF.

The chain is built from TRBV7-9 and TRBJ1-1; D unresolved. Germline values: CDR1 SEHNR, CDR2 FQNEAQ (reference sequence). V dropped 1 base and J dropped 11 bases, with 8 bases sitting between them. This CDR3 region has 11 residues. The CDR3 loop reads CASSLEREAFF. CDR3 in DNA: TGTGCCAGCAGCTTAGAACGGGAGGCTTTCTTT.

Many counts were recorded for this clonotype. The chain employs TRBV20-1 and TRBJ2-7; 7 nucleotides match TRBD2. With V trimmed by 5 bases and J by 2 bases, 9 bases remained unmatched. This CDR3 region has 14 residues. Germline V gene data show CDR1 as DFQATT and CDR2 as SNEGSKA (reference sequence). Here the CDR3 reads CSALALAEPYEQYV. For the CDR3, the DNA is TGCAGTGCTTTAGCGCTAGCGGAACCCTACGAGCAGTACGTC.

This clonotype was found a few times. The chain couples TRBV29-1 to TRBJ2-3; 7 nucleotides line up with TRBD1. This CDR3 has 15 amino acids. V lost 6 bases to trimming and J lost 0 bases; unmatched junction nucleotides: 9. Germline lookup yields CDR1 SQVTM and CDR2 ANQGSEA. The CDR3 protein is CSVRADRFSTDTQYF. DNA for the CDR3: TGCAGCGTCCGGGCGGACAGGTTTAGCACAGATACGCAGTATTTT.

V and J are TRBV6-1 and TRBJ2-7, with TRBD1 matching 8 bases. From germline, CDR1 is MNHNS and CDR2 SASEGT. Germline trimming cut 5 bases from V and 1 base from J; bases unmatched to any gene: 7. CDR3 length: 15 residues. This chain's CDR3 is CASSYGGQASYEQYV. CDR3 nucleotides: TGTGCCAGCAGTTATGGGGGACAGGCGTCCTACGAGCAGTACGTC.

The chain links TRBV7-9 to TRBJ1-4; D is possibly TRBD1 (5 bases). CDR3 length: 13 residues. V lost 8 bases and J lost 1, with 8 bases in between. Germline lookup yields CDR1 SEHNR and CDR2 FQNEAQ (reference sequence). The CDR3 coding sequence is TGTGCCAGCTCGACAGAAACTAATGAAAAACTGTTTTTT. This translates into CASSTETNEKLFF.

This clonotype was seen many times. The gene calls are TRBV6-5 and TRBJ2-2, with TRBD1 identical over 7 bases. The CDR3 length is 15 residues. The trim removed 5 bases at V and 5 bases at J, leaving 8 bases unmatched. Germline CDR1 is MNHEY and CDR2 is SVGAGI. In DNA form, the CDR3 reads TGTGCCAGCAGTCCAAGGACAGGAGGAACCGGGGAGCTGTTTTTT. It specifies CASSPRTGGTGELFF.

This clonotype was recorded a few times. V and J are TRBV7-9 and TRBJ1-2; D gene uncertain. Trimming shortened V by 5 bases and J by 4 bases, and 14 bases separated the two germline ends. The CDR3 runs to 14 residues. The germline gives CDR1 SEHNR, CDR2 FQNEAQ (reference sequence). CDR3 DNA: TGTGCCAGCAGCCCTCCGACACCTCTCTATGGCTACACCTTC. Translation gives CASSPPTPLYGYTF.

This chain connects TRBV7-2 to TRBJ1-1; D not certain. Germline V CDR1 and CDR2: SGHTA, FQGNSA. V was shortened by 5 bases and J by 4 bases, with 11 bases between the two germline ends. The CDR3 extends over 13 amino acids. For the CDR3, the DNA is TGTGCCAGCAGCGCTACCCTGGCCACTGAAGCTTTCTTT. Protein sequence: CASSATLATEAFF.